A selection of T cell receptor beta chains follows, all from one sample in a study of blood T cell repertoires in COVID-19. TCRdb's copy holds only in-frame clones and misses some; the assay was immunoSEQ multiplex PCR. The table lists 70,000 to 75,000 clones, roughly 80% of them singletons. Sequencing used peripheral blood. These receptors came from a woman older than 75 with active or convalescent COVID-19. The CDR3 runs from the conserved cysteine through the conserved F or W. The order of the fields is clone size, J gene, V gene, D gene, CDR3 protein, CDR3 DNA. The D gene is left open where the match is weak. Expanded clones are given a class, and other clones once, few, many or no size at all.

clone size: .; J gene: TRBJ2-3; V gene: TRBV5-4; D gene: .; CDR3 protein: CASSPTSPFSTDTQYF; CDR3 DNA: TGTGCCAGCAGCCCAACTTCGCCGTTTAGCACAGATACGCAGTATTTT
clone size: .; J gene: TRBJ2-5; V gene: TRBV7-9; D gene: TRBD1; CDR3 protein: CASSRRDRALGTQYF; CDR3 DNA: TGTGCCAGCAGCCGCCGGGACAGGGCTCTTGGAACCCAGTACTTC
clone size: .; J gene: TRBJ1-4; V gene: TRBV5-1; D gene: TRBD1; CDR3 protein: CASSRTGGLQVDLFF; CDR3 DNA: TGCGCCAGCAGCCGGACAGGGGGCCTTCAGGTTGATCTGTTTTTT
clone size: .; J gene: TRBJ1-2; V gene: TRBV7-2; D gene: .; CDR3 protein: CASRLQGGESGYTF; CDR3 DNA: TGTGCCAGCAGGCTACAAGGAGGGGAGTCGGGCTACACCTTC
clone size: .; J gene: TRBJ1-1; V gene: TRBV6-5; D gene: TRBD1; CDR3 protein: CASSYESRTGSEAFF; CDR3 DNA: TGTGCCAGCAGTTACGAATCCCGGACAGGGTCTGAAGCTTTCTTT
clone size: .; J gene: TRBJ1-5; V gene: TRBV6-2/TRBV6-3; D gene: TRBD1; CDR3 protein: CASSNPRGLGKYSNQPQHF; CDR3 DNA: TGTGCCAGCAGCAACCCCAGGGGGCTCGGGAAATATAGCAATCAGCCCCAGCATTTT
clone size: .; J gene: TRBJ2-7; V gene: TRBV7-2; D gene: TRBD2; CDR3 protein: CASSSPSGRAYEQYF; CDR3 DNA: TGTGCCAGCAGCTCCCCTAGCGGGAGGGCGTACGAGCAGTACTTC
clone size: .; J gene: TRBJ2-7; V gene: TRBV2; D gene: .; CDR3 protein: CANRNHSGSYEQYF; CDR3 DNA: TGTGCCAATAGGAATCATAGCGGATCCTACGAGCAGTACTTC
clone size: .; J gene: TRBJ2-1; V gene: TRBV6-2/TRBV6-3; D gene: TRBD1; CDR3 protein: CASSHLTGASSYNEQFF; CDR3 DNA: TGTGCCAGCAGTCATCTCACAGGGGCGAGCTCCTACAATGAGCAGTTCTTC
clone size: .; J gene: TRBJ1-5; V gene: TRBV28; D gene: .; CDR3 protein: CASSLISQGQPQHF; CDR3 DNA: TGTGCCAGCAGTTTGATATCCCAGGGTCAGCCCCAGCATTTT
clone size: .; J gene: TRBJ1-1; V gene: TRBV18; D gene: .; CDR3 protein: CASSSRGPGDTEAFF; CDR3 DNA: TGTGCCAGCTCATCCCGGGGCCCAGGGGACACTGAAGCTTTCTTT
clone size: .; J gene: TRBJ2-5; V gene: TRBV19; D gene: .; CDR3 protein: CASSRVARETQYF; CDR3 DNA: TGTGCCAGTAGTAGGGTAGCTAGGGAGACCCAGTACTTC
clone size: once; J gene: TRBJ2-1; V gene: TRBV9; D gene: .; CDR3 protein: CASSPSGGGLYNEQFF; CDR3 DNA: TGTGCCAGCAGCCCCTCCGGGGGAGGCCTCTACAATGAGCAGTTCTTC
clone size: .; J gene: TRBJ1-2; V gene: TRBV9; D gene: TRBD1; CDR3 protein: CASSAGQAIYGYTF; CDR3 DNA: TGTGCCAGCAGCGCCGGACAGGCCATCTATGGCTACACCTTC
clone size: .; J gene: TRBJ2-7; V gene: TRBV30; D gene: TRBD2; CDR3 protein: CAWSPHSGSYEQYF; CDR3 DNA: TGTGCCTGGAGCCCTCATAGCGGGAGCTACGAGCAGTACTTC
clone size: few; J gene: TRBJ2-7; V gene: TRBV5-1; D gene: TRBD2; CDR3 protein: CASSSRTSGSYYEQYF; CDR3 DNA: TGCGCCAGCAGCTCAAGGACTAGCGGGAGTTATTACGAGCAGTACTTC
clone size: .; J gene: TRBJ2-6; V gene: TRBV27; D gene: TRBD1; CDR3 protein: CASSPDRPSSGANVLTF; CDR3 DNA: TGTGCCAGCAGCCCGGACAGGCCGAGCTCTGGGGCCAACGTCCTGACTTTC
clone size: .; J gene: TRBJ1-4; V gene: TRBV6-5; D gene: .; CDR3 protein: CASNNMGTGEKLFF; CDR3 DNA: TGTGCCAGCAACAATATGGGGACTGGTGAAAAACTGTTTTTT
clone size: .; J gene: TRBJ1-1; V gene: TRBV2; D gene: .; CDR3 protein: CASSETSVNTEAFF; CDR3 DNA: TGTGCCAGCAGTGAAACCTCAGTGAACACTGAAGCTTTCTTT
clone size: .; J gene: TRBJ1-1; V gene: TRBV7-9; D gene: TRBD1; CDR3 protein: CASSRGQGAEAFF; CDR3 DNA: TGTGCCAGCAGCCGGGGACAGGGGGCTGAAGCTTTCTTT
clone size: .; J gene: TRBJ2-1; V gene: TRBV11-2; D gene: .; CDR3 protein: CASSFRGMVSNEQFF; CDR3 DNA: TGTGCCAGCAGCTTCCGAGGAATGGTAAGCAATGAGCAGTTCTTC
clone size: .; J gene: TRBJ2-1; V gene: TRBV9; D gene: TRBD2; CDR3 protein: CASSVDVGLAGGAEQFF; CDR3 DNA: TGTGCCAGCAGCGTAGATGTCGGACTAGCGGGAGGTGCTGAGCAGTTCTTC
clone size: once; J gene: TRBJ2-5; V gene: TRBV1; D gene: .; CDR3 protein: CTSSQDPNNPCFQYF; CDR3 DNA: TGCACCAGCAGCCAAGATCCCAACAATCCGTGCTTTCAGTACTTC
clone size: few; J gene: TRBJ2-4; V gene: TRBV6-6; D gene: TRBD2; CDR3 protein: CASSPSGSIPKNIQYF; CDR3 DNA: TGTGCCAGCAGTCCTAGCGGGAGCATCCCCAAAAACATTCAGTACTTC
clone size: .; J gene: TRBJ2-7; V gene: TRBV5-1; D gene: TRBD2; CDR3 protein: CASSPGLASSYEQYF; CDR3 DNA: TGCGCCAGCAGCCCGGGACTAGCCTCCTCCTACGAGCAGTACTTC
clone size: .; J gene: TRBJ1-2; V gene: TRBV3-1/TRBV3-2; D gene: .; CDR3 protein: CASSQGHGGGYTF; CDR3 DNA: TGTGCCAGCAGCCAAGGGCACGGGGGGGGCTACACCTTC
clone size: few; J gene: TRBJ2-4; V gene: TRBV2; D gene: TRBD1; CDR3 protein: CASSDFRGKNIQYF; CDR3 DNA: TGTGCCAGCAGTGATTTCAGGGGGAAAAACATTCAGTACTTC
clone size: .; J gene: TRBJ2-7; V gene: TRBV28; D gene: .; CDR3 protein: CASRRASVYEQYF; CDR3 DNA: TGTGCCAGCAGGCGGGCGTCTGTCTACGAGCAGTACTTC
clone size: .; J gene: TRBJ1-2; V gene: TRBV28; D gene: .; CDR3 protein: CASSYRARGGYTF; CDR3 DNA: TGTGCCAGCAGTTATCGGGCCCGGGGGGGCTACACCTTC
clone size: .; J gene: TRBJ1-5; V gene: TRBV19; D gene: .; CDR3 protein: CASSWAGLNQPQHF; CDR3 DNA: TGTGCCAGTAGTTGGGCAGGGTTAAATCAGCCCCAGCATTTT
clone size: .; J gene: TRBJ2-2; V gene: TRBV6-2/TRBV6-3; D gene: .; CDR3 protein: CASSSADTGELFF; CDR3 DNA: TGTGCCAGCAGTTCCGCGGACACCGGGGAGCTGTTTTTT
clone size: .; J gene: TRBJ1-2; V gene: TRBV18; D gene: .; CDR3 protein: CASSPLVRESGYTF; CDR3 DNA: TGTGCCAGCTCACCGCTAGTCAGGGAAAGTGGCTACACCTTC
clone size: .; J gene: TRBJ2-2; V gene: TRBV7-2; D gene: TRBD2; CDR3 protein: CASSTAGGTTTGELFF; CDR3 DNA: TGTGCCAGCAGCACCGCGGGGGGGACAACCACCGGGGAGCTGTTTTTT
clone size: .; J gene: TRBJ2-3; V gene: TRBV20-1; D gene: TRBD2; CDR3 protein: CSASFGASGSTDTQYF; CDR3 DNA: TGCAGTGCTAGTTTCGGTGCTAGCGGGAGCACAGATACGCAGTATTTT
clone size: .; J gene: TRBJ2-7; V gene: TRBV9; D gene: TRBD1; CDR3 protein: CASSVAATGAYEQYF; CDR3 DNA: TGTGCCAGCAGCGTAGCCGCCACAGGGGCCTACGAGCAGTACTTC
clone size: .; J gene: TRBJ2-1; V gene: TRBV27; D gene: TRBD2; CDR3 protein: CASSLSWDYREQFF; CDR3 DNA: TGTGCCAGCAGTTTATCGTGGGACTACCGTGAGCAGTTCTTC
clone size: .; J gene: TRBJ2-5; V gene: TRBV11-2; D gene: .; CDR3 protein: CASSHLLRAAWKTQYF; CDR3 DNA: TGTGCCAGCAGCCATCTTCTCAGGGCAGCCTGGAAGACCCAGTACTTC
clone size: .; J gene: TRBJ2-3; V gene: TRBV13; D gene: TRBD1; CDR3 protein: CASSGQGFGTQYF; CDR3 DNA: TGTGCCAGCAGCGGACAGGGCTTCGGTACGCAGTATTTT
clone size: .; J gene: TRBJ2-1; V gene: TRBV18; D gene: TRBD1; CDR3 protein: CASSPIRTGRYDEQFF; CDR3 DNA: TGTGCCAGCTCACCAATCAGGACAGGGCGTTATGATGAGCAGTTCTTC
clone size: .; J gene: TRBJ1-1; V gene: TRBV5-4; D gene: .; CDR3 protein: CASSLTGMNTEAFF; CDR3 DNA: TGTGCCAGCAGCTTGACGGGGATGAACACTGAAGCTTTCTTT
clone size: .; J gene: TRBJ2-3; V gene: TRBV2; D gene: TRBD2; CDR3 protein: CASRGPSGSTDTQYF; CDR3 DNA: TGTGCCAGCAGAGGGCCTAGCGGAAGCACAGATACGCAGTATTTT
clone size: .; J gene: TRBJ1-1; V gene: TRBV19; D gene: TRBD1; CDR3 protein: CASSIPNAGQYTEAFF; CDR3 DNA: TGTGCCAGTAGTATCCCAAATGCGGGACAGTACACTGAAGCTTTCTTT
clone size: few; J gene: TRBJ1-2; V gene: TRBV2; D gene: .; CDR3 protein: CASSGDIAYGYTF; CDR3 DNA: TGTGCCAGCAGTGGGGACATAGCCTATGGCTACACCTTC